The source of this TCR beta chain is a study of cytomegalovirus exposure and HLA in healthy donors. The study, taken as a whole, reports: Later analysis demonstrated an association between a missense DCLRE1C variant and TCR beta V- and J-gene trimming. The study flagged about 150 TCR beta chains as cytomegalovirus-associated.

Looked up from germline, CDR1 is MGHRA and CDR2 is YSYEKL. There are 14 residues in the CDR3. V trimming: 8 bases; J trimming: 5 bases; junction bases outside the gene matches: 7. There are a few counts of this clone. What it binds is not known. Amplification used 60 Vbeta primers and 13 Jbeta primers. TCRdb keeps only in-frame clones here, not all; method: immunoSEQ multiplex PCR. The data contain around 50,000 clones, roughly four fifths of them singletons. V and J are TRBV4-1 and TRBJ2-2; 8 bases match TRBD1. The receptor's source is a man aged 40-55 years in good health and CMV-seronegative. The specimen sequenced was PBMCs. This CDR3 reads CASGTGLMTGELFF. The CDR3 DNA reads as TGCGCCAGCGGGACAGGATTAATGACCGGGGAGCTGTTTTTT.